This entry describes one T cell receptor (beta chain). Its antigen is as yet unknown. This sample is drawn from a study of tumor-infiltrating lymphocytes in primary liver carcinoma. Study context: Tumor lesions were T1-T3 N0M0 and spanned about 4 to 10 cm.

Scientists recovered RNA and DNA together from roughly 20-30 mg of unsorted bulk tissue. Surgeons resected the patients' primary liver carcinomas. Tumor samples all exceeded 85% viable tumor cells. From about 0.45 ug total RNA, TCR beta cDNA was generated with a primer in the constant region. A slightly modified ARM-PCR protocol with three nested multiplex PCR rounds produced these TCR beta libraries. TRBV1-TRBV30 forward primers and a C-beta reverse primer were used in the first two PCR rounds, which each ran for ten to eleven cycles. Via MiXCR, TCRdb re-called the multiplex PCR reads, giving one row per CDR3 protein. Among about 130,000 distinct CDR3 sequences listed, 60% to 80% were seen once. Study-wide results and limits: Tumors had a significantly higher top-250-clone fraction than blood (p = 0.039).

From germline, CDR1 is MDHEN and CDR2 SYDVKM. The CDR3 runs 13 residues. Between the trimmed V and J ends, which lost 3 bases and 10 bases, there was a span of 12 bases. The sequence derives from a woman aged 55-69 years with primary liver carcinoma and hepatitis B virus infection. Specimen: liver tumor tissue from sampling region 3. As to subset: tumor region T3, left-lateral pole. V and J are TRBV28 and TRBJ1-4; tentatively, D is TRBD1 (5 bases). The CDR3 DNA reads as TGTGCCAGCAGTTTCTGGACACTTGCAAAACTGTTTTTT. Amino acids: CASSFWTLAKLFF.